A single sample is the source of the 9 T cell receptor beta chains below, sequenced in a study of blood T cell repertoires in COVID-19. The table came from immunoSEQ multiplex PCR; TCRdb's copy has only in-frame clones and leaves some out. This sample carries around 95,000 clones, 80% to 95% of them seen once, and the ten largest clones take around 2.1%. Sequencing input: peripheral blood. Receptor source: a man aged 45-65 years with active COVID-19.

In nucleotides, the CDR3 is TGTGCCAGCAGCACCAAAGGGACTAGCGGGGGGAGGGAGACCCAGTACTTC. Protein product: CASSTKGTSGGRETQYF. The rearrangement uses TRBV5-4 and TRBJ2-5, with 15 bases that match TRBD2. This CDR3 spans 17 amino acids. The V gene's germline CDR1 is SGHNT and CDR2 YYREEE (reference sequence). V was pared by 4 bases and J by 5 bases, with 9 bases of the junction left unmatched. Using reference TRBV5-4 and TRBJ2-5 for the parts outside the CDR3, the full variable domain is ETGVTQSPTHLIKTRGQQVTLRCSSQSGHNTVSWYQQALGQGPQFIFQYYREEENGRGNFPPRFSGLQFPNYSSELNVNALELDDSALYLCASSTKGTSGGRETQYFGPGTRLLVL.

V is TRBV10-3 and J is TRBJ1-5; D not resolved. Looked up from germline, CDR1 is ENHRY and CDR2 is SYGVKD. The V gene lost 3 bases and the J gene lost 2 bases, with 11 bases spanning the gap. The CDR3 is 15 amino acids. The CDR3 nucleotides read TGTGCCATCAGTGATCTGGCAGTGGGCAATCAGCCCCAGCATTTT. Translation: CAISDLAVGNQPQHF.

The V call is TRBV3-1 (or the pseudogene TRBV3-2), the J call TRBJ2-1; possibly TRBD2 for D (6 bases). CDR3 length: 17 amino acids. CDR1 and CDR2 (germline): LGHDT, YNNKEL (reference sequence). The germline V and J ends were trimmed by 4 bases and 0 bases, with 16 bases remaining between them. CDR3 sequence reads: CASSPRKAGTSYNEQFF. The CDR3 DNA reads as TGTGCCAGCAGCCCACGCAAGGCGGGGACCTCCTACAATGAGCAGTTCTTC.

The CDR3, as DNA: TGTGCCAGCAGCCCAGGACTAGCGGGACGCACAGATACGCAGTATTTT. It translates to CASSPGLAGRTDTQYF. The gene calls are TRBV28 and TRBJ2-3, with TRBD2 matching over 12 bases. The length of the CDR3 is 16 residues. Germline-derived CDR1 and CDR2 are MDHEN and SYDVKM. V shed 6 bases and J 1 base; nucleotides not matched to a gene: 5. Full variable domain (missing parts from reference TRBV28 and TRBJ2-3): DVKVTQSSRYLVKRTGEKVFLECVQDMDHENMFWYRQDPGLGLRLIYFSYDVKMKEKGDIPEGYSVSREKKERFSLILESASTNQTSMYLCASSPGLAGRTDTQYFGPGTRLTVL.

The rearrangement joins TRBV19 to TRBJ2-1; 9 positions match TRBD2. The germline CDR1 and CDR2 sequences are LNHDA and SQIVND (reference sequence). The CDR3 sequence is 13 residues long. V was pared by 5 bases and J by 10 bases, with 6 bases of the junction left unmatched. DNA for the CDR3: TGTGCCAGTAGTTCGCGGGGGGGCCAAGAGCAGTTCTTC. Its translation is CASSSRGGQEQFF.

The chain uses TRBV5-1 and TRBJ2-1; a possible D gene is TRBD1 (5 bases). Trimming took 0 bases from V and 6 from J, leaving 19 bases between them. The V gene's germline CDR1 is SGHRS and CDR2 YFSETQ. This CDR3 has 17 residues. CDR3: CASSLASSGHHSNEQFF. In DNA, the CDR3 is TGCGCCAGCAGCTTGGCCTCGTCCGGACACCACTCCAATGAGCAGTTCTTC.

This chain links TRBV28 with TRBJ1-4; D gene unclear. With 8 bases removed from V and 2 bases from J, the gap between germline ends came to 9 bases. The germline V gene has CDR1 MDHEN and CDR2 SYDVKM. The CDR3 sequence is 13 residues long. Here the CDR3 DNA reads TGTGCCAGCTCTCCCAGGACTAATGAAAAACTGTTTTTT. Protein product: CASSPRTNEKLFF.

J is TRBJ2-1 and V is TRBV3-1 (or the pseudogene TRBV3-2); 10 nucleotides agree with TRBD2. Germline-derived CDR1 and CDR2 are LGHDT and YNNKEL (reference sequence). V trimming: 4 bases; J trimming: 5 bases; junction bases outside the gene matches: 5. CDR3 size: 15 residues. Here the CDR3 DNA reads TGTGCCAGCAGCCCTCGGACTAGCGGAGACAATGAGCAGTTCTTC. Protein: CASSPRTSGDNEQFF.

Only one count was recorded for this clone. The chain carries TRBV6-6 and TRBJ1-2; TRBD1 matches 9 bases. V lost 0 bases and J lost 6; bases outside the gene matches: 8. The CDR3 is 16 residues long. Germline CDR1 and CDR2: MNHNY and SVGAGI (reference sequence). The DNA of the CDR3 is TGTGCCAGCAGTTACTCGATACGACAGGGGGGCCATGGCTACACCTTC. Protein sequence: CASSYSIRQGGHGYTF.